These 4 T cell receptor beta chains came from one sample sequenced in a study of metastatic and nonmetastatic thyroid tumors. Patients had received no treatment of any kind before thyroid surgery. MiXCR re-clonotyped the PCR reads for TCRdb. The top ten clones hold approximately 30% of a sample with about 16,000 clones, roughly 13% of them seen once. The sample was blood. The receptors come from a female donor with papillary thyroid cancer or a benign thyroid nodule (not recorded which). Some clones in this sample may be carry-over from other donors' samples.

This clone was seen repeatedly, ten times or more. This chain joins TRBV18 and TRBJ1-1; TRBD1 might be the D (6 bases). Germline CDR1 and CDR2: KGHSH and LQKENI. V lost 4 bases to trimming and J lost 2 bases, with 8 bases between them. This CDR3 has 13 amino acids. Here the CDR3 reads CASSLQGNTEAFF. The CDR3 DNA reads TGTGCCAGCTCACTACAGGGTAACACTGAAGCTTTCTTT.

This clone was counted at least ten times. The genes are TRBV12-3 or TRBV12-4 and TRBJ1-2; a possible D gene is TRBD1 (5 bases). Trimming removed 3 bases at V and 4 bases at J, with 21 bases between. The CDR3 covers 17 residues. CDR3 sequence: CASSLRPPGRASYGYTF. The CDR3 DNA sequence: TGTGCCAGCAGTTTGAGGCCCCCGGGCAGGGCCTCCTATGGCTACACCTTC.

This chain connects TRBV6-2 or TRBV6-3 to TRBJ1-3, with no clear D. Germline-derived CDR1 and CDR2 are MNHEY and SVGEGT. The CDR3 spans 14 residues. Between the trimmed V and J ends, which lost 6 bases and 4 bases, there was a span of 13 bases. The CDR3 DNA is TGTGCCAGCAGCCGAGGATCTACAGGAAACACCATATATTTT. Translating it yields CASSRGSTGNTIYF.

Details on this clone: A much larger clone lies a single base off, so this may be a read error. The rearrangement links TRBV5-1 to TRBJ2-5; D is possibly TRBD1 (5 bases). The CDR3 is 14 residues long. Germline CDR1 and CDR2: SGHRS and YFSETQ. The CDR3 region is CASSLGGRQETHYF. CDR3 nucleotides: TGCGCCAGCAGCTTGGGGGGCCGTCAAGAGACCCATTACTTC.